This T cell receptor beta chain is drawn from a study of regulatory T cells in long-lasting Graves disease. In the study overall: Over-5-year antithyroid drug use with positive TSH receptor antibodies defined persistent Graves' disease in the study.

Time point specified: persistent/refractory GD, antithyroid drugs over 5 years with positive TRAb. Preparation of the TCR library used RNA extracted from PBMCs. As collected, the peripheral blood samples measured 7.5 to 10 milliliters each and went into EDTA tubes. Building the TCR beta libraries relied on iRepertoire HTBI primers, and CDR3 regions underwent Arm-PCR. TCRdb called the multiplex PCR reads again in MiXCR, with one record for every CDR3 protein. The sample has about 460,000 distinct CDR3 sequences; 20% to 25% are singletons. The germline V and J ends were trimmed by 6 bases and 0 bases, with 11 bases remaining between them. Germline V gives CDR1 MNHNS, CDR2 SASEGT. The CDR3 consists of 15 residues. This clonotype came up once. Its specificity is not known. General study points: Persistent Graves' patients showed less TCR diversity than newly diagnosed patients showed.

This material consisted of peripheral blood mononuclear cells (PBMCs), taken when the disease was refractory, from a patient treated with antithyroid drugs. The genes are TRBV6-1 and TRBJ1-4; D remains ambiguous. The clonotype originates from a female donor with Graves disease. This CDR3 reads CASSPSETTNEKLFF. The CDR3 DNA reads TGTGCCAGCAGCCCCTCCGAGACAACTAATGAAAAACTGTTTTTT.